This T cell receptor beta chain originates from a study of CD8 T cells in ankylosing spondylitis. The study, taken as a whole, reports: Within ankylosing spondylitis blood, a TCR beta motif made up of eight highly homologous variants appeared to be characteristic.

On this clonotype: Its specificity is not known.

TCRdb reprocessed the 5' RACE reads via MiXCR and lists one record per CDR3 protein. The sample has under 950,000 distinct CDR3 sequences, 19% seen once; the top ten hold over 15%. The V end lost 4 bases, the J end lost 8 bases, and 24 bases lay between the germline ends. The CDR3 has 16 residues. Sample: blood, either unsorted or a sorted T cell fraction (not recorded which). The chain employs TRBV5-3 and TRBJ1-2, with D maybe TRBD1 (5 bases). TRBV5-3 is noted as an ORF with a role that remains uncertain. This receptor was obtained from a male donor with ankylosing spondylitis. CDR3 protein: CARSRAMDILLLGYTF. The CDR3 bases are TGTGCCAGAAGCCGGGCCATGGACATATTGCTCTTAGGCTACACCTTC.